This TCR beta chain was recovered during a study of graft-versus-host responses after intestinal transplantation. The study, taken as a whole, reports: Investigators detected GvH clones in recipient marrow, with some emerging earlier in ileum or blood. Individuals who had graft-donor T cell macrochimerism had allografts that showed high graft-versus-host to host-versus-graft clonal ratios.

Concerning this clone: Its antigen remains unidentified.

V was trimmed by 5 bases and J by 4 bases, leaving 7 bases between them. CDR1 and CDR2 from the germline V gene are LNHDA and SQIVND (reference sequence). The length of the CDR3 is 12 residues. Only in-frame clones appear in the TCRdb table, and some are missing; sequencing was by immunoSEQ multiplex PCR. The sample includes roughly 30,000 clones, about 80% of them seen just once. The V and J genes are TRBV19 and TRBJ2-3; D is ambiguous. The sample in question was unstimulated CD8+ T cells sorted from spleen or lymph node cells, obtained before intestinal transplant. This receptor was taken from a human donor who received an intestinal transplant. CDR3 sequence reads: CASSPLADTQYF. The CDR3 DNA reads as TGTGCCAGTAGTCCTTTAGCAGATACGCAGTATTTT.